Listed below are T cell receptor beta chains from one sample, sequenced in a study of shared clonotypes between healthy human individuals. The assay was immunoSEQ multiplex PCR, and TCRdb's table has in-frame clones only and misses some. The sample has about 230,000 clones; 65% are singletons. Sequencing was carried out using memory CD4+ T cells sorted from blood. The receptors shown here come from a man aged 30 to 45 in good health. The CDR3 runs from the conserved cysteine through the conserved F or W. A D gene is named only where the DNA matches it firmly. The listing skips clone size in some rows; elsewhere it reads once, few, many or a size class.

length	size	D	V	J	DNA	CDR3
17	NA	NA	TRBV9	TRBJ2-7	TGTGCCAGCAGCGGTAGGGGCGGCGGGTCCAGCTCCTACGAGCAGTACTTC	CASSGRGGGSSSYEQYF
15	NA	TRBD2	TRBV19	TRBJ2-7	TGTGCCAGTAGTAGAGACGGACTAGCTGGCTACGAGCAGTACTTC	CASSRDGLAGYEQYF
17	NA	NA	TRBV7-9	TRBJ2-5	TGTGCCAGCAGCCCGAGACTAGACATAATGTTTTGGGAGACCCAGTACTTC	CASSPRLDIMFWETQYF
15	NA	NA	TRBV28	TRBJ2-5	TGTGCCACCTCCCAAACCGGGCGGTCTGGAGAGACCCAGTACTTC	CATSQTGRSGETQYF
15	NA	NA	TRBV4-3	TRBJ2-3	TGCGCCAGCAGCCAAGAAGGGTCCGGCACAGATACGCAGTATTTT	CASSQEGSGTDTQYF
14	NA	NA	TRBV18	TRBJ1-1	TGTGCCAGCTCACTAGCCGGCAGACAAACTGAAGCTTTCTTT	CASSLAGRQTEAFF
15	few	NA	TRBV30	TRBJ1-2	TGTGCCTGGAGTGTGACAAACAGTCCCTCCGGTGGCTACACCTTC	CAWSVTNSPSGGYTF
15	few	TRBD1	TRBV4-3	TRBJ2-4	TGCGCCAGCAGCCAAGTCAAGGGGGCGCGGTACATTCAGTACTTC	CASSQVKGARYIQYF
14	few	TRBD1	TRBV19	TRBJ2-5	TGTGCCAGTAGGCGGACAGGGGTAGGCGAGACCCAGTACTTC	CASRRTGVGETQYF
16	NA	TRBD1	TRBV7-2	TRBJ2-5	TGTGCCAGCAGCGTAATATGGACAGGGAGAGGAGAGACCCAGTACTTC	CASSVIWTGRGETQYF
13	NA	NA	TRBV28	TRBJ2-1	TGTGCCAGCAGTTTATGGGGGCCAAATGAGCAGTTCTTC	CASSLWGPNEQFF
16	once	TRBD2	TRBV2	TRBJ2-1	TGTGCCAGCACTGGGCTAGCGGGACCCTCCTACAATGAGCAGTTCTTC	CASTGLAGPSYNEQFF
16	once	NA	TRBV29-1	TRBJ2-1	TGCAGCGTTGAATTGTACTCTGACAACTCCTACAATGAGCAGTTCTTC	CSVELYSDNSYNEQFF
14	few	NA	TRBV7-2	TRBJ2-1	TGTGCCAGCAGCTTAGCCCGGGATTACAATGAGCAGTTCTTC	CASSLARDYNEQFF
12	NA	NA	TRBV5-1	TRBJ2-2	TGCGCCAGTAAGCCGAACACCGGGGAGCTGTTTTTT	CASKPNTGELFF
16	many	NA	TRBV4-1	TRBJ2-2	TGCGCCAGCAGCGGCGACGGCTTCTTCAACACCGGGGAGCTGTTTTTT	CASSGDGFFNTGELFF
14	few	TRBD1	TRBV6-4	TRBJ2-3	TGTGCCAGCAGCCGACAGGGGGGCACAGATACGCAGTATTTT	CASSRQGGTDTQYF
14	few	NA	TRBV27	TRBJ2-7	TGTGCCAGCACTATCAGGGTAGGAGGCCACGAGCAGTACTTC	CASTIRVGGHEQYF
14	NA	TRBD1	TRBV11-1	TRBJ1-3	TGTGCCAGCAGCGACAGGGGCTCTGGAAACACCATATATTTT	CASSDRGSGNTIYF
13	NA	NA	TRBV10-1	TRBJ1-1	TGCGCCAGCAGTGGGGGCGGGAGCACTGAAGCTTTCTTT	CASSGGGSTEAFF
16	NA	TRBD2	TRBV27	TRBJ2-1	TGTGCCAGCAGTTCACCTAGCGGGGGCTCCTACAATGAGCAGTTCTTC	CASSSPSGGSYNEQFF
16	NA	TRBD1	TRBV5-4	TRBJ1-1	TGTGCCAGCAGCTTCGGGACAGGGTCTTTGGTCGCTGAAGCTTTCTTT	CASSFGTGSLVAEAFF
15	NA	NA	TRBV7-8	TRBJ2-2	TGTGCCAGCAGCTTAGTGGGGGGCGCGGCCGGGGAGCTGTTTTTT	CASSLVGGAAGELFF
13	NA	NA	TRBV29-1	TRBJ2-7	TGCAGCGTTGGACTAGGCCAATACTACGAGCAGTACTTC	CSVGLGQYYEQYF
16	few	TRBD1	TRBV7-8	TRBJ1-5	TGTGCCAGCAGCATTGACGGACAGGGAGGGGATCAGCCCCAGCATTTT	CASSIDGQGGDQPQHF
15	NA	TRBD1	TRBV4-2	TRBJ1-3	TGTGCCAGCAGCCAAACAGGGGGCTCTGGAAACACCATATATTTT	CASSQTGGSGNTIYF
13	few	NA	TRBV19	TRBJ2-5	TGTGCCAGTAGTATAGTCGGTAGGGAGACCCAGTACTTC	CASSIVGRETQYF
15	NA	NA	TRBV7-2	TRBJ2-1	TGTGCCAGCACCGTCGAGTCGGGCTTCTACAATGAGCAGTTCTTC	CASTVESGFYNEQFF
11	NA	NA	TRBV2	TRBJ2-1	TGTGCCAGCAGTCTGGAAACTGAGCAGTTCTTC	CASSLETEQFF
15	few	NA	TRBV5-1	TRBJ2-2	TGCGCCAGCAGCTTAGGTAGGGCGAACACCGGGGAGCTGTTTTTT	CASSLGRANTGELFF
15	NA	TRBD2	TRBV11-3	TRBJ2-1	TGTGCCAGCAGCCCGGCGGGCGGGAGGGTGGGGGAGCAGTTCTTC	CASSPAGGRVGEQFF
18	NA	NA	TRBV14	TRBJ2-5	TGTGCCAGCAGCCAAGGCAAGGCAGCCTTAAAACATCAAGAGACCCAGTACTTC	CASSQGKAALKHQETQYF
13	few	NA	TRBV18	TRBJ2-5	TGTGCCAGCTCACCAAGGCAGGGGGAGACCCAGTACTTC	CASSPRQGETQYF
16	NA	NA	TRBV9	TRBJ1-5	TGTGCCAGCAGCCCTCAGGGGACGGGGAGCAATCAGCCCCAGCATTTT	CASSPQGTGSNQPQHF
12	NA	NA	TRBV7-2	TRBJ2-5	TGTGCCAGCAGCTTTGTGCCAGGCACCCAGTACTTC	CASSFVPGTQYF
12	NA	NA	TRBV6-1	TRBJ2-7	TGTGCCAGCACCGGGATAGCCTACGAGCAGTACTTC	CASTGIAYEQYF
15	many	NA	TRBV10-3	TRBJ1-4	TGTGCCATCAGTGAGTCGGGCAGGGAATTTGGAAAACTGTTTTTT	CAISESGREFGKLFF
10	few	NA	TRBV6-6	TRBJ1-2	TGTGCCACAGAGGCTGGCGGCTACACCTTC	CATEAGGYTF
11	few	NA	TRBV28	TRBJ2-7	TGTGCCAGCAGTTTCAGGGACGAGCAGTACTTC	CASSFRDEQYF
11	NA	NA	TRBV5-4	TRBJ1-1	TGTGCCAGCAGCTTGAGAGGGGAAGCTTTCTTT	CASSLRGEAFF
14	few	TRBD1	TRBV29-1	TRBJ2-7	TGCAGCGCCAAAGCACAGGGGGGTTCCTACGAGCAGTACTTC	CSAKAQGGSYEQYF
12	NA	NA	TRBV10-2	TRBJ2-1	TGCGCCAGCTGCGTTGCCGGGAATGAGCAGTTCTTC	CASCVAGNEQFF
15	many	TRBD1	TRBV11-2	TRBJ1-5	TGTGCCAGCAGCTTGGGCAGGGGGCTGGGTCAGCCCCAGCATTTT	CASSLGRGLGQPQHF
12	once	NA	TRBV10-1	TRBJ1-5	TGCGCCAGCAGTGTTAGCAATCAGCCCCAGCATTTT	CASSVSNQPQHF
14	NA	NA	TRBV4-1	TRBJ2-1	TGCGCCAGCAGCCAAGGAGCAACCGGGAATGAGCAGTTCTTC	CASSQGATGNEQFF
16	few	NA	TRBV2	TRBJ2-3	TGTGCCTCCTCGAGGTTGGGGAGGCGCTCCACAGATACGCAGTATTTT	CASSRLGRRSTDTQYF
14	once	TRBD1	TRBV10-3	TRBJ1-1	TGTGCCATCAGTGAGACGACAGGGGTTACTGAAGCTTTCTTT	CAISETTGVTEAFF
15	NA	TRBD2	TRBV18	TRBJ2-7	TGTGCCAGCTCACCCCCGGGACTAGCGGGTCACGAGCAGTACTTC	CASSPPGLAGHEQYF
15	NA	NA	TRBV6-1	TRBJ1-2	TGTGCCGGCAGTGAATGGGGCAGGGACGCCTATGGCTACACCTTC	CAGSEWGRDAYGYTF
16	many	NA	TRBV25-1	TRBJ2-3	TGTGCCAGCAGTGAACTATCTCCAAGCAGCACAGATACGCAGTATTTT	CASSELSPSSTDTQYF
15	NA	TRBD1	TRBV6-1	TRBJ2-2	TGTGCCAGCAGTGAGCCAGGGGGAGACACCGGGGAGCTGTTTTTT	CASSEPGGDTGELFF
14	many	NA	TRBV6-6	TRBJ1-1	TGTGCCAGCAGACCCCCTACAGATAACACTGAAGCTTTCTTT	CASRPPTDNTEAFF
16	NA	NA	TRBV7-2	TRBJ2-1	TGTGCCAGCAGCTTAGAGGGCCCCGGCTCCTACAATGAGCAGTTCTTC	CASSLEGPGSYNEQFF
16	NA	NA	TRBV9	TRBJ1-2	TGTGCCAGCAGCGAGGCCCAATCAGGGTATACCTATGGCTACACCTTC	CASSEAQSGYTYGYTF